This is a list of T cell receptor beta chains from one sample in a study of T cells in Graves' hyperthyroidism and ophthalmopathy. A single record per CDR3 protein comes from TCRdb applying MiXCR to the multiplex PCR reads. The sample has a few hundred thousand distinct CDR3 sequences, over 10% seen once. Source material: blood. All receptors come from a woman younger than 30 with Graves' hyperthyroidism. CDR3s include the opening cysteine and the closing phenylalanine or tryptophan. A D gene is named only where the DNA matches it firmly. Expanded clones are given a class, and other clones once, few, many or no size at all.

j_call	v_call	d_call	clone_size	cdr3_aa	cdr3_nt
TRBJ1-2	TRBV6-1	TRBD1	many	CASSFDRDYGYTF	TGTGCCAGCAGTTTCGACAGGGACTATGGCTACACCTTC
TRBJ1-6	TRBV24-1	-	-	CATLIPGHYNSPLHF	TGTGCCACCCTGATCCCGGGACATTATAATTCACCCCTCCACTTT
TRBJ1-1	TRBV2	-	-	CASSEWVGNTEAFF	TGTGCCAGCAGTGAATGGGTGGGAAACACTGAAGCTTTCTTT
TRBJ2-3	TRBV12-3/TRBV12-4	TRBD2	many	CASSPVGLAGGTDTQYF	TGTGCCAGCAGTCCAGTAGGACTAGCGGGAGGGACAGATACGCAGTATTTT
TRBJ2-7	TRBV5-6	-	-	CASSLVGKDEQYF	TGTGCCAGCAGCTTAGTAGGGAAGGACGAGCAGTACTTC
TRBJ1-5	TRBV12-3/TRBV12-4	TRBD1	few	CASSFGDRENQPQHF	TGTGCCAGCAGTTTTGGGGACAGGGAAAATCAGCCCCAGCATTTT
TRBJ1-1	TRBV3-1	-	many	CASSPIGGYEAFF	TGTGCCAGCAGCCCTATTGGGGGATACGAAGCTTTCTTT
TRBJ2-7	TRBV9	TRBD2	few	CASSPGPSGSGTYEQYF	TGTGCCAGCAGCCCAGGGCCGAGCGGGAGCGGGACCTACGAGCAGTACTTC
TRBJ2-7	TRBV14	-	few	CASSPRRVWRDEEQYF	TGTGCCAGCAGCCCCCGGCGGGTGTGGAGGGACGAGGAGCAGTACTTC
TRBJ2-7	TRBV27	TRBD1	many	CASSSHRGSYEQYF	TGTGCCAGCAGTTCACACAGGGGCTCCTACGAGCAGTACTTC
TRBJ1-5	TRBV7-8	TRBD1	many	CASSAGGAGPQHF	TGTGCCAGCAGCGCAGGGGGCGCGGGACCCCAGCATTTT
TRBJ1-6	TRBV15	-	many	CATSRDRGQAGSLHF	TGTGCCACCAGCAGAGATCGAGGCCAGGCGGGATCCCTCCACTTT
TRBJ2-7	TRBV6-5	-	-	CASSYSRPEAHEQYF	TGTGCCAGCAGTTACTCGAGGCCCGAGGCCCACGAGCAGTACTTC
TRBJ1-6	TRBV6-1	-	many	CASTEQSPLHF	TGTGCCAGCACCGAGCAGTCACCCCTCCACTTT
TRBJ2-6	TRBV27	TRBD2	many	CASSLRATSGAGANVLTF	TGTGCCAGCAGTTTAAGGGCGACTAGCGGGGCTGGGGCCAACGTCCTGACTTTC
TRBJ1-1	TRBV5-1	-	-	CASTIDKGVGGHGTEAFF	TGCGCCAGCACCATCGACAAAGGAGTGGGGGGGCACGGCACTGAAGCTTTCTTT